This TCR beta chain was sequenced for a study of blood T cell repertoires in COVID-19. On the study more broadly: Sources were T cells, B-cell-depleted T cells, or PBMCs; the material itself was cDNA or gDNA.

Here immunoSEQ multiplex PCR was the method, and the copy in TCRdb shows in-frame clones only, minus some. This sample has about 170,000 clones, with more than 65% found just once. This CDR3 contains 14 residues. Germline V gives CDR1 LGHDT, CDR2 YNNKEL (reference sequence). V was pared by 6 bases and J by 8 bases, with 5 bases of the junction left unmatched. This TCR was recovered from a human donor with acute or convalescent COVID-19. The donor label of this sample is uncertain. The chain carries TRBV3-1 (or the pseudogene TRBV3-2) and TRBJ2-2; 11 bases agree with TRBD2. Material: peripheral blood. This CDR3 reads CASRTSGGLGELFF. Here the CDR3 DNA reads TGTGCCAGCAGAACTAGCGGGGGATTGGGGGAGCTGTTTTTT.